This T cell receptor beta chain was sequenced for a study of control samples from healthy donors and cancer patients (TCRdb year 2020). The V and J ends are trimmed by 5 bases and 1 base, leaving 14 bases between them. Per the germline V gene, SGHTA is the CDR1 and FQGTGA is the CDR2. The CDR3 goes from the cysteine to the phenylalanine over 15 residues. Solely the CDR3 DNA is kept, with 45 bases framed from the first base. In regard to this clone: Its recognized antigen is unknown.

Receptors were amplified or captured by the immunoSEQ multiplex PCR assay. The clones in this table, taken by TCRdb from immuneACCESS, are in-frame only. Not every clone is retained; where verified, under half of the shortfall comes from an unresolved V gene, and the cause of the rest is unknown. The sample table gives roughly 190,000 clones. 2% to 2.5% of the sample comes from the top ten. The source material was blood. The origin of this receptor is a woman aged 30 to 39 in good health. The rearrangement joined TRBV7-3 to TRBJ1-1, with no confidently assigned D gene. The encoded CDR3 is CASSPPPGRNTEAFF. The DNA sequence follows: TGTGCCAGCAGCCCACCCCCCGGGCGGAACACTGAAGCTTTCTTT.